This T cell receptor beta chain was captured by sequencing in a study of blood T cells in healthy people across ages. Findings and limits, study-wide: Per-million-T-cell TCR beta diversity fell roughly linearly with age. Relative to aged donors, long-lived donors carried more naive CD4+ cells and displayed higher diversity. Unsorted PBMCs prevented conclusive naive versus antigen-experienced comparison.

Germline lookup yields CDR1 MDHEN and CDR2 SYDVKM. V shed 6 bases, J shed 7 bases, and the junction held 9 bases outside the gene matches. The CDR3 extends over 17 amino acids. In terms of origin and age, donors were healthy Caucasian individuals from Russia aged about 6 to 90. The use of a sample-barcoded 5' primer and a J-beta primer mix characterized a second PCR of about 6 to 12 cycles. TCRdb ran MiXCR on the 5' RACE reads and lists one entry per CDR3 protein. The sample records approximately 810,000 distinct CDR3 sequences, more than 25% being singletons. This clonotype occurred many times. Antigen specificity is unknown.

The sequenced sample was blood. This rearrangement joins TRBV28 to TRBJ2-1; the match to TRBD2 covers 16 bases. The sequence was obtained from a woman of 80 years or more in good health. CDR3 sequence (DNA): TGTGCCAGCAGCCCAACCGGGACTAGCGGGGGGGCAAATGAGCAGTTCTTC. Encoded protein: CASSPTGTSGGANEQFF.